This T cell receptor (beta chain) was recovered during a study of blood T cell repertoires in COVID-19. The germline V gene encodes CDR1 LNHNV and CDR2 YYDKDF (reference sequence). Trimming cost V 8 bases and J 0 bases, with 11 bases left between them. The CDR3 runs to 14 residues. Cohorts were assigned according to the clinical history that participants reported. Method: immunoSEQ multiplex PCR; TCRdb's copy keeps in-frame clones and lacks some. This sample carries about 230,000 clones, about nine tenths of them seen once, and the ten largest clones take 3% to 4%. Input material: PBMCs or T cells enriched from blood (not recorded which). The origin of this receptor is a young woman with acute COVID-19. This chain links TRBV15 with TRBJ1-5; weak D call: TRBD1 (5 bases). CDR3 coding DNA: TGTGCCACCGACGCAGGGATTAGCAATCAGCCCCAGCATTTT. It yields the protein CATDAGISNQPQHF.